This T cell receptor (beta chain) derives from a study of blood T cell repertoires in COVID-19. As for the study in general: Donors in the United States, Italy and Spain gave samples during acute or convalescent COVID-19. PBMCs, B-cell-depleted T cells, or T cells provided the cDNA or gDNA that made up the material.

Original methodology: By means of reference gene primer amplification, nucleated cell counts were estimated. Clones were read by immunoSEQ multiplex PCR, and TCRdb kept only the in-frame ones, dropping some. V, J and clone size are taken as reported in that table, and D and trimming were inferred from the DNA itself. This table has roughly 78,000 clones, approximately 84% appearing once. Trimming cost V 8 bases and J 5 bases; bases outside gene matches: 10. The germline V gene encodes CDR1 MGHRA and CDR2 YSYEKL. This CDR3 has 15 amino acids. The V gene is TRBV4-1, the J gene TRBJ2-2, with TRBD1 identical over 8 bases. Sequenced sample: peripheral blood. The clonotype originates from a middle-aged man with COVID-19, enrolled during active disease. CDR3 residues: CASRLDDRGTGELFF. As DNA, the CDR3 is TGCGCCAGCCGACTAGATGACAGGGGAACCGGGGAGCTGTTTTTT.